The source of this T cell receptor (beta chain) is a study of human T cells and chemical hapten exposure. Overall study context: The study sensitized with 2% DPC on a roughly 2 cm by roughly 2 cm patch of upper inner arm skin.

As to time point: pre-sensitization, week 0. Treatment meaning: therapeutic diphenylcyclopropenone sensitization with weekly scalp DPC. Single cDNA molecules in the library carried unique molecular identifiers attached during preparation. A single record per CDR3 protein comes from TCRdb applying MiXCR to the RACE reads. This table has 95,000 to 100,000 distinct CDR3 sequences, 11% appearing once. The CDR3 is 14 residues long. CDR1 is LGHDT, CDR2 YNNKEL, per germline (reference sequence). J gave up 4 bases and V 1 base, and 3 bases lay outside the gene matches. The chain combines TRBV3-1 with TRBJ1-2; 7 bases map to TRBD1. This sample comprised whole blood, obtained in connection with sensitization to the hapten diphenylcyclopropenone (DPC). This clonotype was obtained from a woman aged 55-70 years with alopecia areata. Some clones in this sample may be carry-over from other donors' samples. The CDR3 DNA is TGTGCCAGCAGCCAAGCCCCAGGGGGCTATGGCTACACCTTC. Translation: CASSQAPGGYGYTF.